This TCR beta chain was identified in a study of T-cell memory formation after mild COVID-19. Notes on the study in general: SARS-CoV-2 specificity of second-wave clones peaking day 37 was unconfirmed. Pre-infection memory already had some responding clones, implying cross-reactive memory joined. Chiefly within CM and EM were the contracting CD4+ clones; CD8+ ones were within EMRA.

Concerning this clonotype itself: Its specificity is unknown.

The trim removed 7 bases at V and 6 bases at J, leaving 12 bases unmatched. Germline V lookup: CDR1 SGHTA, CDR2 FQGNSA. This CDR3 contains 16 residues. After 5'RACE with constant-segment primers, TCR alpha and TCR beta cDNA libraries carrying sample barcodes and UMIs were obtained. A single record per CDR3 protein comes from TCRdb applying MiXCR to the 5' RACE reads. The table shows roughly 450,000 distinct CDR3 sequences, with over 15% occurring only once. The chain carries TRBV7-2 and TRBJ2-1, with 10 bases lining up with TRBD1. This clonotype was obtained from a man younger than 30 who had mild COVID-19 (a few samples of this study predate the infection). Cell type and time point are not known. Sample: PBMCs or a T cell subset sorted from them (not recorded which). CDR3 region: CASTFFGTGESNEQFF. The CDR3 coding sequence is TGTGCCAGCACATTTTTCGGGACAGGGGAATCCAATGAGCAGTTCTTC.